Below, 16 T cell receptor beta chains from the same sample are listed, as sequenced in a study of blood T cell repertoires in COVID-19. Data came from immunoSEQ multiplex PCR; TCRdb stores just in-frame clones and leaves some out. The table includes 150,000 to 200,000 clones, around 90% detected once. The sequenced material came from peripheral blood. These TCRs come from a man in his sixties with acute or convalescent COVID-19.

The DNA of the CDR3 is TGTGCCTGGAGTGTACGAGGGTTTGGCAATCAGCCCCAGCATTTT. Translating it yields CAWSVRGFGNQPQHF. The chain employs TRBV30 and TRBJ1-5; D unclear. Germline CDR1 is GTSNPN and CDR2 is SVGIG (reference sequence). Between the trimmed V and J ends, which lost 0 bases and 2 bases, there was a span of 11 bases. This CDR3 comprises 15 residues.

The CDR3 coding sequence is TGTGCCAGCAGCCCCTCAGCAGGGTTTGGGGAGAACACTGAAGCTTTCTTT. Residues: CASSPSAGFGENTEAFF. The V call is TRBV13, the J call TRBJ1-1, with a tentative D call TRBD1 (5 bases). This CDR3 comprises 17 residues. CDR1 PRHDT and CDR2 FYEKMQ come from the germline V gene (reference sequence). Trimming stripped 5 bases from V and 1 base from J, with 20 bases between.

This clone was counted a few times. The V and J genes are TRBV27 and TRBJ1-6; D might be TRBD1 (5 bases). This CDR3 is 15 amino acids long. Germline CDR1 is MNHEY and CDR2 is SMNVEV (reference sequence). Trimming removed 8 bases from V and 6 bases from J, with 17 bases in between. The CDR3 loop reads CASGRPTGGNSPLHF. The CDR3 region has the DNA TGTGCCAGCGGGCGCCCGACGGGGGGTAATTCACCCCTCCACTTT.

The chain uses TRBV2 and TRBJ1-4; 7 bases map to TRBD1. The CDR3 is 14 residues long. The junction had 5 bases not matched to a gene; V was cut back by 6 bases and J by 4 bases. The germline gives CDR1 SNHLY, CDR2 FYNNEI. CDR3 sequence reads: CASREDRNNEKLFF. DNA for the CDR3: TGTGCCAGCAGAGAGGACAGGAATAATGAAAAACTGTTTTTT.

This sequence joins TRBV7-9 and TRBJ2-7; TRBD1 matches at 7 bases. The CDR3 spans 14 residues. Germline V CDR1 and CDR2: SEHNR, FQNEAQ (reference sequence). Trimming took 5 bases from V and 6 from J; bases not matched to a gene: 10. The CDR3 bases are TGTGCCAGCAGCCTCGTGACAGGGTTCCCCGAGCAGTACTTC. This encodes CASSLVTGFPEQYF.

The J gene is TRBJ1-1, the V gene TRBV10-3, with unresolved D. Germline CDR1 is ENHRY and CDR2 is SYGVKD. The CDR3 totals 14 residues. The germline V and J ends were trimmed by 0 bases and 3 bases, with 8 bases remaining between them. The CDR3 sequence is CAISESGGYTEAFF. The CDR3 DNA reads TGTGCCATCAGTGAGTCCGGCGGATACACTGAAGCTTTCTTT.

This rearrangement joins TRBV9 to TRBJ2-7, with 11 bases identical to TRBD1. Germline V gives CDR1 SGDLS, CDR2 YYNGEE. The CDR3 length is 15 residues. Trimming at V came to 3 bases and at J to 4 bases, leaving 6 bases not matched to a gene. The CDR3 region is CASSDGTGGSYEQYF. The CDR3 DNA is TGTGCCAGCAGCGATGGGACAGGGGGTTCGTACGAGCAGTACTTC.

The CDR3 is CASSPHQGAGYGYTF. The CDR3 DNA is TGTGCCAGCAGCCCCCACCAAGGGGCTGGCTATGGCTACACCTTC. V is TRBV7-8 and J is TRBJ1-2; D is perhaps TRBD1 (5 bases). CDR1 is SGHVS and CDR2 is FQNEAQ in the germline V gene. The CDR3 contains 15 residues. The V gene lost 5 bases and the J gene lost 4 bases, with 17 bases spanning the gap. Combining the CDR3 with reference TRBV7-8 and TRBJ1-2 gives the whole variable domain GAGVSQSPRYKVAKRGQDVALRCDPISGHVSLFWYQQALGQGPEFLTYFQNEAQLDKSGLPSDRFFAERPEGSVSTLKIQRTQQEDSAVYLCASSPHQGAGYGYTFGSGTRLTVV.

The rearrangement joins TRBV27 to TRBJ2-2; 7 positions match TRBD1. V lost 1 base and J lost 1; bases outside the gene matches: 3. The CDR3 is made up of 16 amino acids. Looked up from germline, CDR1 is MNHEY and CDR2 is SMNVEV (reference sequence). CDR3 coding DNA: TGTGCCAGCAGTTTATTCGGGACAGAGAACACCGGGGAGCTGTTTTTT. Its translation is CASSLFGTENTGELFF.

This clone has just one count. The CDR3 loop is CASSLDVTGGIYGYTF. CDR3 DNA: TGTGCCAGCAGCTTGGACGTGACAGGGGGTATTTATGGCTACACCTTC. V and J are TRBV5-6 and TRBJ1-2; 9 bases map to TRBD1. Unmatched junction bases numbered 8, after V lost 0 bases and J lost 5 bases. The CDR3 contains 16 residues. Germline V gene data show CDR1 as SGHDT and CDR2 as YYEEEE.

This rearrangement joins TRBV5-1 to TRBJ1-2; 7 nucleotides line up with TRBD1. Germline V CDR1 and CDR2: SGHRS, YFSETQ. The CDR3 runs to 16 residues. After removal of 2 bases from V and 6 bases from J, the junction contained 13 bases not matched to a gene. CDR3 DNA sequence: TGCGCCAGCAGCTTAGAACCGACGACAGGGCGGAATGGCTACACCTTC. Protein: CASSLEPTTGRNGYTF. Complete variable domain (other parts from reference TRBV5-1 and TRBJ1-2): KAGVTQTPRYLIKTRGQQVTLSCSPISGHRSVSWYQQTPGQGLQFLFEYFSETQRNKGNFPGRFSGRQFSNSRSEMNVSTLELGDSALYLCASSLEPTTGRNGYTFGSGTRLTVV.

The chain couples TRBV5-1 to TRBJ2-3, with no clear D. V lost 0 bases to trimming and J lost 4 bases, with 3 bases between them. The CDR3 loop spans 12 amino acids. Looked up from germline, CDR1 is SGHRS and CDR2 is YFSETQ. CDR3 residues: CASSLDSDTQYF. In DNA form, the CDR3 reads TGCGCCAGCAGCTTGGACTCAGATACGCAGTATTTT. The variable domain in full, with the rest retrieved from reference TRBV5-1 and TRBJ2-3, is KAGVTQTPRYLIKTRGQQVTLSCSPISGHRSVSWYQQTPGQGLQFLFEYFSETQRNKGNFPGRFSGRQFSNSRSEMNVSTLELGDSALYLCASSLDSDTQYFGPGTRLTVL.

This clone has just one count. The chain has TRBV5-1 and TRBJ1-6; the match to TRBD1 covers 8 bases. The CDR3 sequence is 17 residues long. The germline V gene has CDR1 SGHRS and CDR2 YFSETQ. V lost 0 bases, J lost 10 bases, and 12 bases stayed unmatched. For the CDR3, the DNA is TGCGCCAGCAGCTTGGTCGGACAGGGAAGGGCATGGTCACCCCTCCACTTT. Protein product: CASSLVGQGRAWSPLHF. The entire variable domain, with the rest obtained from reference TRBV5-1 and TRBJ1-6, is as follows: KAGVTQTPRYLIKTRGQQVTLSCSPISGHRSVSWYQQTPGQGLQFLFEYFSETQRNKGNFPGRFSGRQFSNSRSEMNVSTLELGDSALYLCASSLVGQGRAWSPLHFGNGTRLTVT.

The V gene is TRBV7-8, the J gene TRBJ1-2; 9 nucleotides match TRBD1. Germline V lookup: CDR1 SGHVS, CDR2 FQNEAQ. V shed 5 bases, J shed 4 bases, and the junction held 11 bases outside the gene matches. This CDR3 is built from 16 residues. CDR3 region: CASSPSNRGRVYGYTF. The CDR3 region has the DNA TGTGCCAGCAGCCCCTCAAACAGGGGGCGCGTCTATGGCTACACCTTC. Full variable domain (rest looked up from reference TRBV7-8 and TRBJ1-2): GAGVSQSPRYKVAKRGQDVALRCDPISGHVSLFWYQQALGQGPEFLTYFQNEAQLDKSGLPSDRFFAERPEGSVSTLKIQRTQQEDSAVYLCASSPSNRGRVYGYTFGSGTRLTVV.

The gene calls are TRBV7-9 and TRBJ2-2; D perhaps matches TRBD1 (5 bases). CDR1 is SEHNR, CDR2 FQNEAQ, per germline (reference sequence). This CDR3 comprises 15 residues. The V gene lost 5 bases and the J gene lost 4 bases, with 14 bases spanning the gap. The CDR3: CASSLTRGGTGELFF. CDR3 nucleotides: TGTGCCAGCAGCCTGACAAGGGGTGGCACCGGGGAGCTGTTTTTT. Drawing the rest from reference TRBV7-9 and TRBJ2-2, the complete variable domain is DTGVSQNPRHKITKRGQNVTFRCDPISEHNRLYWYRQTLGQGPEFLTYFQNEAQLEKSRLLSDRFSAERPKGSFSTLEIQRTEQGDSAMYLCASSLTRGGTGELFFGEGSRLTVL.

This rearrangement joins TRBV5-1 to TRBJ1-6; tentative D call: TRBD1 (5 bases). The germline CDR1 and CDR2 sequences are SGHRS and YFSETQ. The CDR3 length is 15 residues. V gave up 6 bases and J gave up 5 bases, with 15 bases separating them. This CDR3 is CASTNRPSDNSPLHF. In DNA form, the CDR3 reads TGCGCCAGCACCAACAGGCCCTCGGATAATTCACCCCTCCACTTT.